This TCR beta chain was recorded in a study of CD8 T cells in Susac syndrome. RNA was extracted with the RNeasy kit, and a quantity of roughly 0.5 to 1 ug was reverse transcribed using random hexamers. TCR beta CDR3 was amplified by immunoSEQ multiplex PCR. This amplification extended across 54 Vbeta and 13 Jbeta segments. TCRdb ran MiXCR on the immunoSEQ multiplex PCR reads and lists one entry per CDR3 protein. The sample carries around 160,000 distinct CDR3 sequences, around 96% recorded once. Germline assignment: CDR1 LGHNA and CDR2 YSLEER. V lost 0 bases and J lost 6, with 9 bases in between. The CDR3 sequence is 14 residues long.

The V gene is TRBV4-3, the J gene TRBJ1-5; perhaps TRBD1 as D (5 bases). Source material: CD4+ T cells from PBMCs. This TCR was sampled from a human donor in good health. The CDR3 loop is CASSQETGAQPQHF. CDR3 coding DNA: TGCGCCAGCAGCCAAGAAACAGGAGCTCAGCCCCAGCATTTT.